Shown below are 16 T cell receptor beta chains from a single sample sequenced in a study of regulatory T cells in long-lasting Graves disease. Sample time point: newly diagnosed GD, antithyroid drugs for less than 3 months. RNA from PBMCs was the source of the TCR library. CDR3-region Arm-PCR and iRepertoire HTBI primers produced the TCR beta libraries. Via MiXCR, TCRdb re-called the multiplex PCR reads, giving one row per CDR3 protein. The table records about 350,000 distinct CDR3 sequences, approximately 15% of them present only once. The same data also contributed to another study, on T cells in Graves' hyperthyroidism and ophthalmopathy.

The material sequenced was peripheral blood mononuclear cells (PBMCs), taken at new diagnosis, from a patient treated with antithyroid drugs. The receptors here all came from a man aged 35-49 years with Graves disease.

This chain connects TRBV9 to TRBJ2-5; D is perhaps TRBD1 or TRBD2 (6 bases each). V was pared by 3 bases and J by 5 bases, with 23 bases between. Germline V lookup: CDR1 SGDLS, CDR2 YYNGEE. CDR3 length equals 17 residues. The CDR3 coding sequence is TGTGCCAGCAGCGAGGGGGTGTCGGGGGCGGGGAAGGAGACCCAGTACTTC. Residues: CASSEGVSGAGKETQYF.

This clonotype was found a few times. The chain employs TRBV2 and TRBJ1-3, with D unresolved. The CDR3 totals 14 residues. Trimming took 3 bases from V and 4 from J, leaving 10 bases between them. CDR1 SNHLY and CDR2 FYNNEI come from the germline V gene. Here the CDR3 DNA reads TGTGCCAGCAGTGATATAGGGTCCGGAAACACCATATATTTT. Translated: CASSDIGSGNTIYF.

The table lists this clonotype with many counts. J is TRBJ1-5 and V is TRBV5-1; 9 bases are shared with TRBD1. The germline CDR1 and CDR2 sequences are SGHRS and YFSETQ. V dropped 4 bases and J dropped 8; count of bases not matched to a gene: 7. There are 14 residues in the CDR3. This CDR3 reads CASSLGQGLEPQHF. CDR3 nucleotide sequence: TGCGCCAGCAGCCTAGGACAGGGGTTGGAGCCCCAGCATTTT. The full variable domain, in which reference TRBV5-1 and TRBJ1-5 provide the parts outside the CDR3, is KAGVTQTPRYLIKTRGQQVTLSCSPISGHRSVSWYQQTPGQGLQFLFEYFSETQRNKGNFPGRFSGRQFSNSRSEMNVSTLELGDSALYLCASSLGQGLEPQHFGDGTRLSIL.

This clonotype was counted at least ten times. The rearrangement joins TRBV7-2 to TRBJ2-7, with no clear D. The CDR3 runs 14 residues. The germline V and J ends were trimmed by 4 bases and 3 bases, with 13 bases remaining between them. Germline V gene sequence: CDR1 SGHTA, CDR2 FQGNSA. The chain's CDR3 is CASSSILPHYEQYF. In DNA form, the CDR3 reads TGTGCCAGCAGCTCCATATTACCTCACTACGAGCAGTACTTC. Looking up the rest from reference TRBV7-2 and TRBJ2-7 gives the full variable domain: GAGVSQSPSNKVTEKGKDVELRCDPISGHTALYWYRQSLGQGLEFLIYFQGNSAPDKSGLPSDRFSAERTGGSVSTLTIQRTQQEDSAVYLCASSSILPHYEQYFGPGTRLTVT.

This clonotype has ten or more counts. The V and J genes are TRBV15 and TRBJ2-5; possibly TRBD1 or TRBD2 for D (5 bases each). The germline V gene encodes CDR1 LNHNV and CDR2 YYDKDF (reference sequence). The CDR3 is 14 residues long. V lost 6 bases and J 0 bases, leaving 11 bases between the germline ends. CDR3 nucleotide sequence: TGTGCCACCAGGGGGGATCGAGACCAAGAGACCCAGTACTTC. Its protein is CATRGDRDQETQYF. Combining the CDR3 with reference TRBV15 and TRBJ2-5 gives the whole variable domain DAMVIQNPRYQVTQFGKPVTLSCSQTLNHNVMYWYQQKSSQAPKLLFHYYDKDFNNEADTPDNFQSRRPNTSFCFLDIRSPGLGDTAMYLCATRGDRDQETQYFGPGTRLLVL.

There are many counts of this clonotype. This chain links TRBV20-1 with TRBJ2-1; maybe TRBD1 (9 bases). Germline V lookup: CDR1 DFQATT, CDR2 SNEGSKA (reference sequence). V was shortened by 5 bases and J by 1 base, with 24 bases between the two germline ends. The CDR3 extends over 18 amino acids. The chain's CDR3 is CSAGQGRDGGASYNEQFF. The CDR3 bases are TGCAGTGCTGGACAGGGGCGGGACGGGGGGGCGTCCTACAATGAGCAGTTCTTC.

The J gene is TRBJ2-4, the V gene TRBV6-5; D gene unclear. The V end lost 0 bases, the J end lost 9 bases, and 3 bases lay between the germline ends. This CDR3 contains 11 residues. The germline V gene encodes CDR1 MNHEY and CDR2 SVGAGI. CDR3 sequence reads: CASSYSGIQYF. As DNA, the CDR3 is TGTGCCAGCAGTTACTCGGGCATTCAGTACTTC.

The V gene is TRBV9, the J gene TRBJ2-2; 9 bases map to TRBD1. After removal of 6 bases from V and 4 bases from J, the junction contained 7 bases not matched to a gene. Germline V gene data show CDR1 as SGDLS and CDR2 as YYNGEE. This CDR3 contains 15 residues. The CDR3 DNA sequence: TGTGCCAGCACTACAGGGGGCGCGACCACCGGGGAGCTGTTTTTT. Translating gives CASTTGGATTGELFF.

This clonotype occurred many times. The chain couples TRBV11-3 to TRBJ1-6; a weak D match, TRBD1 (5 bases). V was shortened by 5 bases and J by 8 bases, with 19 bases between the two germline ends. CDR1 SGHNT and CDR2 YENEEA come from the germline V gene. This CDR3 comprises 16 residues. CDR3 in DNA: TGTGCCAGCAGCCGGGGCCAGGGATGGGGTCATTCACCCCTCCACTTT. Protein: CASSRGQGWGHSPLHF.

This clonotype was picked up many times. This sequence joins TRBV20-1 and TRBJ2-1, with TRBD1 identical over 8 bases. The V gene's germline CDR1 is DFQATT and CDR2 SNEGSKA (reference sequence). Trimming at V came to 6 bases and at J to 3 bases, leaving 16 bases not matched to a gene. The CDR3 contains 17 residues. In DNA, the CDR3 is TGCAGTGCCACAGGGGGGTTTGGGCAGGGGGGCTACAATGAGCAGTTCTTC. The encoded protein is CSATGGFGQGGYNEQFF.

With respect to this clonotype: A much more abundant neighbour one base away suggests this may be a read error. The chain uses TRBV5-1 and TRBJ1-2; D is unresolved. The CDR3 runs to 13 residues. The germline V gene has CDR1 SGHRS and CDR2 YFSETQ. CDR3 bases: TGCGCCAACAGCCTACTCGGGGTGGAGGGCTACACCTTC. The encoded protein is CANSLLGVEGYTF.

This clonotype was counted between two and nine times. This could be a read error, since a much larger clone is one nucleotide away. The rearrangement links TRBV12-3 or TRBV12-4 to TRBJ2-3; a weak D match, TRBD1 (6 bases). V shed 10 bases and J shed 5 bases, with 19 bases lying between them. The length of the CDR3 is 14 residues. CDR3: CAISGQTFIDTQYF. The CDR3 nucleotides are TGTGCCATTAGTGGACAGACTTTCATAGATACGCAGTATTTT.

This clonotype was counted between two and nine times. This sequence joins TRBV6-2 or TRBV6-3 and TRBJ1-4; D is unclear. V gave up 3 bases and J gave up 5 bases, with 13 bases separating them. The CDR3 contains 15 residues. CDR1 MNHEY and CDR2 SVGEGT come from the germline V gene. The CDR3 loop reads CASSYHSGSNEKLFF. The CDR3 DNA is TGTGCCAGCAGTTATCATTCGGGCTCAAATGAAAAACTGTTTTTT.

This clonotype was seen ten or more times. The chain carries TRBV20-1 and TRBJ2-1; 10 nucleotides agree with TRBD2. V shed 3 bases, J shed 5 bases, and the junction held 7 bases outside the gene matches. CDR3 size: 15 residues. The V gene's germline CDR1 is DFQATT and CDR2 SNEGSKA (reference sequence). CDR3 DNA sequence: TGCAGTGCTAGTAGGAGCGGGGGGGCCCACAATGAGCAGTTCTTC. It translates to CSASRSGGAHNEQFF.

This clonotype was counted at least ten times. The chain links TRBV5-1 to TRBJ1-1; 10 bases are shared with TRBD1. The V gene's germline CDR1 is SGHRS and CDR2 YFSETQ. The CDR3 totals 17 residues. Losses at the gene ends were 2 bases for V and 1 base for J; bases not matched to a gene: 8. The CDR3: CASSFGTGALWNTEAFF. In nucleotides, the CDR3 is TGCGCCAGCAGCTTCGGGACAGGGGCGCTCTGGAACACTGAAGCTTTCTTT.

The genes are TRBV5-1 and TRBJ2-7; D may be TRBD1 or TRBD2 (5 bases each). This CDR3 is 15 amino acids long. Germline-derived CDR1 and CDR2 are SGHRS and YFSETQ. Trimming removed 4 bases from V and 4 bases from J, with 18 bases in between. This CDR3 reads CASSPTLGRGYEQYF. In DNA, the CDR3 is TGCGCCAGCAGCCCTACCTTGGGACGAGGGTACGAGCAGTACTTC.